The sample holds a few counts of the clone carrying this T cell receptor (beta chain). No antigen is known for it. V was pared by 1 base and J by 4 bases, with 17 bases between. The CDR3 is made up of 17 amino acids. The germline CDR1 and CDR2 sequences are DFQATT and SNEGSKA (reference sequence). The sample comes from a study of CD8 T cells in ankylosing spondylitis. Making the TCR beta libraries involved quantitative 5'-RACE with molecular barcodes. TCRdb re-analysed the 5' RACE reads in MiXCR, keeping a single row per CDR3 protein. Of approximately 400,000 distinct CDR3 sequences listed, approximately 17% were seen once; the top ten hold just over 1%. Whole-study findings and limits: What appeared characteristic of ankylosing spondylitis blood was a TCR beta motif of fewer than ten highly homologous variants.

The clonotype was recovered from a male donor with ankylosing spondylitis. Sequencing was done on a sample of blood, either unsorted or a sorted T cell fraction (not recorded which). The rearrangement links TRBV20-1 to TRBJ1-6, with D maybe TRBD1 (5 bases). In nucleotides, the CDR3 is TGCAGTGCTAGAGGGCCCGAGTCGGGGGGATATAATTCACCCCTCCACTTT. Its protein product is CSARGPESGGYNSPLHF.